This T cell receptor (beta chain) was recovered during a study of OX40 agonist ivuxolimab in advanced cancers. Study-wide points: Not determined was the antigen specificity of the expanded peripheral T cells.

Points on this clone: Antigen unknown.

Researchers took blood at baseline, on cycle 4 day 1, and on cycle 7 day 1. Assay: immunoSEQ multiplex PCR; the TCRdb copy retains only in-frame clones and omits some. In the table there are roughly 100,000 clones, less than 95% of which are singletons. V lost 4 bases and J lost 1, with 13 bases in between. The CDR3 length is 15 residues. CDR1 and CDR2 from the germline V gene are LGHNA and YSLEER. The chain joins TRBV4-3 to TRBJ1-1; a possible D gene is TRBD1 (6 bases). The sample consisted of CD4+ or CD8+ T cells sorted from blood, taken in a trial of the OX40 agonist ivuxolimab. The source of this sequence is an adult with an advanced solid tumor such as melanoma, head and neck, liver or kidney cancer. The CDR3, as DNA: TGCGCCAGCAGCCCACAGGGTCCTTCGAACACTGAAGCTTTCTTT. This encodes CASSPQGPSNTEAFF.